A single sample gave rise to the 28 T cell receptor beta chains below, sequenced in a study of beta chain features in type 1 diabetes. The study's findings and limits: People with Type 1 diabetes carried modestly yet significantly shorter TCRB CDR3s in all four CD4+ subsets.

Their antigens remain unidentified. Expressed TCRB transcripts were sequenced because the entire RNA isolate underwent reverse transcription. Some clones are missing from TCRdb's copy, which holds only in-frame ones; the method was immunoSEQ multiplex PCR. The table lists 640,000 or so clones, around an eighth of them singletons, with around 0.022% in the top ten. Sequencing used naive CD4+ T cells from blood. The receptors stem from a man aged 18 to 35 with type 1 diabetes.

V gene TRBV30 combines with J gene TRBJ2-1; 7 bases map to TRBD1. The germline CDR1 and CDR2 sequences are GTSNPN and SVGIG (reference sequence). With 6 bases clipped from V and 6 bases from J, the junction kept 8 bases outside the gene matches. This CDR3 region has 13 residues. The CDR3 coding sequence is TGTGCCTGCATACAGGGGAAGGTCAATGAGCAGTTCTTC. It codes for CACIQGKVNEQFF.

This clone was observed a handful of times. The J gene is TRBJ2-7, the V gene TRBV4-2, with D unclear. V was pared by 5 bases and J by 2 bases, with 19 bases between. The length of the CDR3 is 16 residues. In germline, CDR1 is LGHNA, CDR2 YNFKEQ. The CDR3 DNA reads as TGTGCCAGCAGCGGAAGCGAAAGGGCTCCCGCCTACGAGCAGTACTTC. Translation: CASSGSERAPAYEQYF.

A few counts support this clone. J is TRBJ2-1 and V is TRBV7-3; possibly TRBD2 for D (6 bases). The CDR3 spans 15 residues. Trimming took 5 bases from V and 6 from J, leaving 17 bases between them. Germline CDR1 SGHTA, CDR2 FQGTGA. The DNA for the CDR3 is TGTGCCAGCAGCCTCCGGGACTCAAAAAGCAATGAGCAGTTCTTC. The encoded protein is CASSLRDSKSNEQFF.

This clone turned up a few times. The V call is TRBV10-3, the J call TRBJ1-2; no clear D gene. This CDR3 has 12 residues. CDR1 is ENHRY, CDR2 SYGVKD, per germline. V was clipped by 6 bases and J by 3 bases, with 8 bases between them. CDR3 sequence: CAISRGDYGYTF. DNA of the CDR3: TGTGCCATCAGCCGCGGGGACTATGGCTACACCTTC.

This clone appeared a few times. The chain couples TRBV9 to TRBJ2-1, with D perhaps TRBD2 (5 bases). V lost 0 bases and J lost 5, with 9 bases in between. CDR3 length: 14 residues. Looked up from germline, CDR1 is SGDLS and CDR2 is YYNGEE. CDR3 sequence: CASSVDPGNNEQFF. The CDR3 nucleotides are TGTGCCAGCAGCGTAGACCCCGGGAACAATGAGCAGTTCTTC.

The chain uses TRBV5-6 and TRBJ2-5; a possible D gene is TRBD2 (5 bases). The CDR3 is 15 residues long. Per germline, CDR1 SGHDT and CDR2 YYEEEE. V lost 1 base and J lost 5, with 15 bases in between. The CDR3 region has the DNA TGTGCCAGCAGCTTGAACGGACTCTTTAGGGAGACCCAGTACTTC. Amino acids: CASSLNGLFRETQYF. Full variable domain (remainder filled in from reference TRBV5-6 and TRBJ2-5): DAGVTQSPTHLIKTRGQQVTLRCSPKSGHDTVSWYQQALGQGPQFIFQYYEEEERQRGNFPDRFSGHQFPNYSSELNVNALLLGDSALYLCASSLNGLFRETQYFGPGTRLLVL.

The J gene is TRBJ1-1, the V gene TRBV5-1; D gene unclear. The V end was cut by 0 bases, the J end by 7 bases, with 7 bases between. The germline V gene has CDR1 SGHRS and CDR2 YFSETQ. The CDR3 is 12 residues long. The CDR3 nucleotides read TGCGCCAGCAGCTTGGTGGACGGTGAAGCTTTCTTT. It specifies CASSLVDGEAFF.

In this sample, this clone turned up a few times. This chain connects TRBV30 to TRBJ1-5, with a weak D call TRBD1 (6 bases). The CDR3 runs 13 residues. From germline, CDR1 is GTSNPN and CDR2 SVGIG (reference sequence). Trimming removed 3 bases from V and 4 bases from J, with 10 bases in between. The CDR3 here is CAWSITGNQPQHF. The CDR3 DNA reads as TGTGCCTGGAGCATTACAGGGAATCAGCCCCAGCATTTT.

CDR3 nucleotides: TGTGCCAGCAGCGCTACAGGGGGCACCCACTACGAGCAGTACTTC. Protein sequence: CASSATGGTHYEQYF. V gene TRBV9 combines with J gene TRBJ2-7, with 9 bases matching TRBD1. From germline, CDR1 is SGDLS and CDR2 YYNGEE. With V trimmed by 3 bases and J by 3 bases, 7 bases remained unmatched. CDR3 length equals 15 residues.

The chain uses TRBV30 and TRBJ1-4; D may be TRBD1 (5 bases). CDR1 is GTSNPN, CDR2 SVGIG, per germline (reference sequence). With 1 base removed from V and 0 bases from J, the gap between germline ends came to 15 bases. This CDR3 contains 17 residues. The DNA of the CDR3 is TGTGCCTGGAGTGGAAAGGGAGGGACCGCAACTAATGAAAAACTGTTTTTT. Protein sequence: CAWSGKGGTATNEKLFF.

The gene calls are TRBV5-1 and TRBJ2-7; the match to TRBD1 covers 8 bases. V lost 2 bases, J lost 3 bases, and 4 bases stayed unmatched. CDR1 is SGHRS, CDR2 YFSETQ, per germline. The CDR3 has 14 amino acids. CDR3 sequence (DNA): TGCGCCAGCAGCTTAGCACAGGGGGTCTACGAGCAGTACTTC. As protein: CASSLAQGVYEQYF.

This clone was counted a few times. V and J are TRBV6-1 and TRBJ1-6; D perhaps matches TRBD1 (6 bases). CDR3 length equals 16 residues. V dropped 0 bases and J dropped 10 bases, with 16 bases sitting between them. The germline V gene has CDR1 MNHNS and CDR2 SASEGT. The CDR3 region has the DNA TGTGCCAGCAGTGAAGCCGGGGGAGGGGGGTACTCACCCCTCCACTTT. Translating it yields CASSEAGGGGYSPLHF.

The rearrangement joins TRBV29-1 to TRBJ2-3, with D perhaps TRBD2 (5 bases). The CDR3 sequence is 14 residues long. V lost 7 bases and J 5 bases, leaving 19 bases between the germline ends. CDR1 SQVTM and CDR2 ANQGSEA come from the germline V gene. CDR3 DNA sequence: TGCAGCGGCACCCCGGGCCTTACTAGAGATACGCAGTATTTT. It yields the protein CSGTPGLTRDTQYF.

This chain uses TRBV9 with TRBJ2-5, with no clear D. Germline V gene data show CDR1 as SGDLS and CDR2 as YYNGEE. Trimming pared 0 bases from V and 2 bases from J, leaving 11 bases between. This CDR3 is built from 15 residues. CDR3 nucleotides: TGTGCCAGCAGCGTAGCCCTGACTGATCAAGAGACCCAGTACTTC. This encodes CASSVALTDQETQYF.

This clone was observed once. The chain couples TRBV6-5 to TRBJ1-2, with unresolved D. Per germline, CDR1 MNHEY and CDR2 SVGAGI. Trimming left V 0 bases short and J 3 bases short, with 14 bases between. The length of the CDR3 is 16 residues. The DNA for the CDR3 is TGTGCCAGCAGTTACTCCGGTGGAGGAAGCTACTATGGCTACACCTTC. Its translation: CASSYSGGGSYYGYTF.

The J gene is TRBJ1-2, the V gene TRBV30, with D unresolved. The germline CDR1 and CDR2 sequences are GTSNPN and SVGIG (reference sequence). The CDR3 consists of 11 residues. V was pared by 1 base and J by 2 bases, with 2 bases between. CDR3 coding DNA: TGTGCCTGGAGTGAAAACTATGGCTACACCTTC. Translated: CAWSENYGYTF. Full variable domain (rest looked up from reference TRBV30 and TRBJ1-2): SQTIHQWPATLVQPVGSPLSLECTVEGTSNPNLYWYRQAAGRGLQLLFYSVGIGQISSEVPQNLSASRPQDRQFILSSKKLLLSDSGFYLCAWSENYGYTFGSGTRLTVV.

The genes are TRBV7-2 and TRBJ1-3; D is perhaps TRBD1 (5 bases). Germline CDR1 reads SGHTA; CDR2 reads FQGNSA. The CDR3 is made up of 14 amino acids. Trimming removed 2 bases at V and 2 bases at J, with 7 bases between. The CDR3 here is CASSLTGAGNTIYF. As DNA, the CDR3 is TGTGCCAGCAGCTTAACGGGGGCTGGAAACACCATATATTTT.

The gene calls are TRBV29-1 and TRBJ2-3, with D unclear. CDR1 and CDR2 (germline): SQVTM, ANQGSEA. V was cut by 5 bases and J by 0 bases, with 15 bases left in between. The length of the CDR3 is 15 residues. The CDR3: CSVILQQLSTDTQYF. In DNA form, the CDR3 reads TGCAGCGTTATTCTGCAGCAACTTAGCACAGATACGCAGTATTTT.

V usage is TRBV5-6 and J usage is TRBJ1-4; TRBD1 might be the D (6 bases). Germline CDR1 and CDR2: SGHDT and YYEEEE. V lost 4 bases, J lost 3 bases, and 13 bases lay in between. The CDR3 has 15 residues. The CDR3 reads CASSRQEGANEKLFF. The CDR3 coding sequence is TGTGCCAGCAGCCGACAGGAGGGTGCTAATGAAAAACTGTTTTTT.

V and J are TRBV27 and TRBJ1-2; possible D gene TRBD1, 6 bases. Germline V CDR1 and CDR2: MNHEY, SMNVEV (reference sequence). This CDR3 spans 17 amino acids. Trimming left V 5 bases short and J 0 bases short, with 19 bases between. This chain's CDR3 is CASSPKTGHVTNYGYTF. CDR3 coding DNA: TGTGCCAGCAGTCCAAAGACAGGACACGTTACTAACTATGGCTACACCTTC.

The chain recombines TRBV2 with TRBJ2-7; D ambiguous. This CDR3 contains 11 residues. From germline, CDR1 is SNHLY and CDR2 FYNNEI. V was trimmed by 6 bases and J by 7 bases, leaving 10 bases between them. The CDR3 DNA follows: TGTGCCAGCAGGGGTCCTGCGGAGCAGTACTTC. Its translation: CASRGPAEQYF.

The rearrangement uses TRBV5-1 and TRBJ2-1; TRBD1 aligns across 11 bases. From germline, CDR1 is SGHRS and CDR2 YFSETQ. V was pared by 3 bases and J by 11 bases, with 7 bases of the junction left unmatched. This CDR3 region has 14 residues. For the CDR3, the DNA is TGCGCCAGCAGCTCAACCGCGGACAGGGGGCAGCAGTTCTTC. Translating gives CASSSTADRGQQFF. Combining the CDR3 with reference TRBV5-1 and TRBJ2-1 gives the whole variable domain KAGVTQTPRYLIKTRGQQVTLSCSPISGHRSVSWYQQTPGQGLQFLFEYFSETQRNKGNFPGRFSGRQFSNSRSEMNVSTLELGDSALYLCASSSTADRGQQFFGPGTRLTVL.

V is TRBV6-5 and J is TRBJ2-7, with TRBD1 matching 9 bases. Germline V gene data show CDR1 as MNHEY and CDR2 as SVGAGI. V lost 7 bases and J lost 1; bases outside the gene matches: 5. This CDR3 comprises 14 residues. In nucleotides, the CDR3 is TGTGCCAGCACCGCCGGGACAGGGTCCTACGAGCAGTACTTC. Translated: CASTAGTGSYEQYF.

DNA of the CDR3: TGTGCCAGCAGCGTAGATCCCGACAGGGGAGGCTATGGCTACACCTTC. Protein product: CASSVDPDRGGYGYTF. The rearrangement joins TRBV9 to TRBJ1-2; 8 bases are a match to TRBD1. The CDR3 sequence is 16 residues long. V was pared by 0 bases and J by 4 bases, with 8 bases of the junction left unmatched. CDR1 is SGDLS, CDR2 YYNGEE, per germline. Full variable domain (remainder filled in from reference TRBV9 and TRBJ1-2): DSGVTQTPKHLITATGQRVTLRCSPRSGDLSVYWYQQSLDQGLQFLIQYYNGEERAKGNILERFSAQQFPDLHSELNLSSLELGDSALYFCASSVDPDRGGYGYTFGSGTRLTVV.

V gene TRBV13 combines with J gene TRBJ1-2; no clear D. Germline V gene sequence: CDR1 PRHDT, CDR2 FYEKMQ (reference sequence). Trimming pared 5 bases from V and 0 bases from J, leaving 13 bases between. The CDR3 length is 15 residues. As DNA, the CDR3 is TGTGCCAGCAGCGTCCGGGCCCCGGCTAACTATGGCTACACCTTC. Protein sequence: CASSVRAPANYGYTF.

The chain is built from TRBV5-1 and TRBJ2-2; D is perhaps TRBD1 (6 bases). This CDR3 has 15 amino acids. Germline V gene sequence: CDR1 SGHRS, CDR2 YFSETQ. V was pared by 2 bases and J by 1 base, with 9 bases between. CDR3 sequence reads: CASSFIQGNTGELFF. As DNA, the CDR3 is TGCGCCAGCAGCTTCATACAGGGGAACACCGGGGAGCTGTTTTTT.

This clone was seen more than once but under ten times. The chain uses TRBV4-1 and TRBJ1-1; D might be TRBD1 (5 bases). Trimming cost V 0 bases and J 4 bases, with 12 bases left between them. The length of the CDR3 is 15 residues. Germline V gene sequence: CDR1 MGHRA, CDR2 YSYEKL. The CDR3 loop reads CASSQDRGSGTEAFF. CDR3 DNA sequence: TGCGCCAGCAGCCAAGATCGGGGGTCCGGCACTGAAGCTTTCTTT.

The chain uses TRBV28 and TRBJ2-7, with TRBD1 as a possible D gene (6 bases). This CDR3 region has 16 residues. Germline CDR1 MDHEN, CDR2 SYDVKM. Between the trimmed V and J ends, which lost 2 bases and 5 bases, there was a span of 19 bases. The CDR3 here is CASSLPRTDNADEQYF. CDR3 coding DNA: TGTGCCAGCAGTTTACCAAGGACAGACAACGCGGACGAGCAGTACTTC.